Listed below are T cell receptor beta chains from one sample, sequenced in a study of T cells in tuberculosis. Generated by immunoSEQ multiplex PCR, the TCRdb table keeps only in-frame clones and is missing some. The sample yields approximately 58,000 clones, approximately 86% seen once. Sequences were obtained from CD1b-GMM tetramer-negative cells sorted from PBMCs. All receptors derive from an adult woman with latent tuberculosis. Each CDR3 is given with its conserved first and last residue. Fields, in order: CDR3 length, clone size, D gene, V gene, J gene, CDR3 protein, CDR3 DNA. D genes are given only for firm matches. Only part of the rows carry a size: once, few, many, or a class if the clone is expanded.

17	-	TRBD1	TRBV7-6	TRBJ1-1	CASSPPQGGGLNTEAFF	TGTGCCAGCAGCCCCCCACAGGGGGGGGGACTGAACACTGAAGCTTTCTTT
16	-	TRBD2	TRBV5-1	TRBJ2-2	CASSGAGGPGTGELFF	TGCGCCAGCAGCGGAGCGGGAGGGCCAGGCACCGGGGAGCTGTTTTTT
16	-	-	TRBV5-1	TRBJ2-5	CASSLGQIWGLETQYF	TGCGCCAGCAGCTTAGGACAGATTTGGGGTCTAGAGACCCAGTACTTC
13	-	TRBD2	TRBV7-3	TRBJ2-5	CASSLGGDETQYF	TGTGCCAGCAGCTTAGGGGGGGATGAGACCCAGTACTTC
13	-	-	TRBV19	TRBJ1-1	CASSAGWNTEAFF	TGTGCCAGTAGTGCGGGCTGGAACACTGAAGCTTTCTTT
13	-	-	TRBV11-3	TRBJ2-5	CASSLGERETQYF	TGTGCCAGCAGCTTAGGGGAGCGGGAGACCCAGTACTTC
15	medium-sized	-	TRBV4-2	TRBJ2-7	CASSQEEDSYYEQYF	TGTGCCAGCAGCCAAGAGGAGGACTCTTACTACGAGCAGTACTTC
15	-	-	TRBV18	TRBJ2-3	CASSPRGERTDTQYF	TGTGCCAGCTCACCACGGGGGGAGCGCACAGATACGCAGTATTTT
17	-	TRBD1	TRBV18	TRBJ2-5	CASSPTGYREYQETQYF	TGTGCCAGCTCACCGACAGGGTACAGGGAGTACCAAGAGACCCAGTACTTC
15	-	-	TRBV27	TRBJ1-2	CASSPWGVANYGYTF	TGTGCCAGCAGTCCGTGGGGGGTTGCTAACTATGGCTACACCTTC
15	-	TRBD2	TRBV7-2	TRBJ2-7	CASNSFQREFDEQYF	TGTGCCAGTAACAGTTTCCAGCGGGAGTTCGACGAGCAGTACTTC
17	-	TRBD1	TRBV4-2	TRBJ1-3	CASSQEGTGFSGNTIYF	TGTGCCAGCAGCCAAGAGGGGACAGGCTTCTCTGGAAACACCATATATTTT
11	-	-	TRBV7-9	TRBJ1-2	CASSLERDYTF	TGTGCCAGCAGCTTAGAACGAGACTACACCTTC
14	-	-	TRBV11-1	TRBJ1-2	CASSLGEGNYGYTF	TGTGCCAGCAGCTTAGGAGAGGGAAACTATGGCTACACCTTC
15	-	TRBD2	TRBV27	TRBJ2-1	CASSGRTSGRYEQFF	TGTGCCAGCAGCGGAAGGACTAGCGGGAGATATGAGCAGTTCTTC
16	once	-	TRBV11-2	TRBJ1-1	CASSSTPRTENTEAFF	TGTGCCAGCAGCTCCACCCCCCGGACAGAAAACACTGAAGCTTTCTTT
18	-	TRBD1	TRBV11-2	TRBJ2-7	CASSFPPRHRGILNEQYF	TGTGCCAGCAGCTTCCCCCCGAGGCACAGGGGTATATTAAACGAGCAGTACTTC
15	once	TRBD1	TRBV18	TRBJ2-3	CASSPRTGRTDTQYF	TGTGCCAGCTCACCTCGGACAGGGAGAACAGATACGCAGTATTTT
15	-	-	TRBV6-5	TRBJ1-1	CASSYSNRMNTEAFF	TGTGCCAGCAGTTACTCCAACAGAATGAACACTGAAGCTTTCTTT
14	once	TRBD1	TRBV7-9	TRBJ2-7	CASSIGQGVYEQYF	TGTGCCAGCAGCATCGGACAGGGGGTGTACGAGCAGTACTTC
13	-	-	TRBV7-2	TRBJ2-4	CASRAGGGNIQYF	TGTGCCAGCAGAGCAGGGGGAGGAAACATTCAGTACTTC
17	-	-	TRBV7-9	TRBJ2-1	CASSYPAMNAALNEQFF	TGTGCCAGCAGCTACCCCGCGATGAATGCGGCCCTCAATGAGCAGTTCTTC
16	-	TRBD2	TRBV9	TRBJ2-1	CASSVGVLAVDNEQFF	TGTGCCAGCAGCGTAGGAGTACTAGCGGTCGACAATGAGCAGTTCTTC
13	-	-	TRBV7-3	TRBJ1-6	CASSLTTVSPLHF	TGTGCCAGCAGCTTAACGACAGTTTCACCCCTCCACTTT
15	-	TRBD2	TRBV6-6	TRBJ2-7	CASSYAAGEVYEQYF	TGTGCCAGCAGTTACGCTGCGGGAGAGGTGTACGAGCAGTACTTC
15	few	TRBD2	TRBV28	TRBJ2-4	CAAGLGTGLSNIQYF	TGTGCCGCAGGGCTGGGGACGGGACTATCAAACATTCAGTACTTC
14	-	-	TRBV11-3	TRBJ2-7	CASSLLEPTYEQYF	TGTGCCAGCAGCTTACTGGAGCCAACCTACGAGCAGTACTTC
13	-	-	TRBV4-1	TRBJ1-2	CASSQGTGFGYTF	TGCGCCAGCAGCCAAGGTACAGGTTTTGGCTACACCTTC
15	-	-	TRBV27	TRBJ1-5	CASSFHATVHQPQHF	TGTGCCAGCAGTTTCCATGCGACAGTACATCAGCCCCAGCATTTT
14	-	TRBD1	TRBV10-3	TRBJ1-5	CAISQGAISQPQHF	TGTGCCATCAGTCAGGGGGCGATAAGTCAGCCCCAGCATTTT
16	-	TRBD2	TRBV15	TRBJ2-1	CATSREGLAVYNEQFF	TGTGCCACCAGCAGAGAAGGACTAGCGGTATACAATGAGCAGTTCTTC
15	-	TRBD2	TRBV4-1	TRBJ2-7	CASSGIAGGDYEQYF	TGCGCCAGCAGCGGTATAGCGGGGGGTGACTACGAGCAGTACTTC
15	-	-	TRBV30	TRBJ2-3	CAWSDRAGRSDTQYF	TGTGCCTGGAGTGACCGGGCGGGGAGGTCAGATACGCAGTATTTT
15	-	-	TRBV27	TRBJ2-7	CASSKGGGPTYEQYF	TGTGCCAGCAGTAAGGGGGGGGGCCCTACCTACGAGCAGTACTTC
17	-	TRBD1	TRBV9	TRBJ2-7	CASSVEGQGANIYEQYF	TGTGCCAGCAGCGTAGAGGGACAGGGGGCGAACATATACGAGCAGTACTTC
15	-	-	TRBV19	TRBJ1-2	CASSMVSGHIYGYTF	TGTGCCAGTAGTATGGTATCGGGACACATCTATGGCTACACCTTC
19	-	TRBD2	TRBV5-1	TRBJ2-1	CASSLKLAGGAPNGNEQFF	TGCGCCAGCAGCTTGAAACTAGCGGGAGGGGCCCCAAATGGGAATGAGCAGTTCTTC
15	-	TRBD2	TRBV5-1	TRBJ2-1	CASKPTSGSHNEQFF	TGCGCCAGTAAACCGACTAGCGGGAGCCACAATGAGCAGTTCTTC
16	-	-	TRBV21-1	TRBJ1-1	CASSKAYRGRNTEAFF	TGTGCCAGCAGCAAAGCGTACAGGGGGCGGAACACTGAAGCTTTCTTT
14	-	-	TRBV11-1	TRBJ2-1	CASRPEGAYNEQFF	TGTGCCAGTAGACCGGAGGGGGCTTACAATGAGCAGTTCTTC